This entry lists 27 T cell receptor beta chains sequenced from one sample in a study of lymphopenia after photon versus proton radiotherapy. Assay used: immunoSEQ multiplex PCR; TCRdb lists only in-frame clones, some missing. This table holds around 59,000 clones, approximately 84% found once. Material: peripheral blood, obtained from a patient treated with proton-based radiotherapy. These receptors were collected from a man between 60 and 75 years old with pancreatic cancer.

V is TRBV29-1 and J is TRBJ1-5; 9 nucleotides line up with TRBD1. The CDR3 is 14 amino acids. V trimming: 5 bases; J trimming: 6 bases; junction bases outside the gene matches: 8. Germline V gives CDR1 SQVTM, CDR2 ANQGSEA. DNA for the CDR3: TGCAGCGTTCAGGGACAGGGATTCGGTCAGCCCCAGCATTTT. It is translated as CSVQGQGFGQPQHF.

The chain combines TRBV7-2 with TRBJ2-7; D tentatively fits TRBD1 or TRBD2 (6 bases each). Germline assignment: CDR1 SGHTA and CDR2 FQGNSA. This CDR3 comprises 16 residues. Between the trimmed V and J ends, which lost 5 bases and 6 bases, there was a span of 23 bases. The CDR3 region has the DNA TGTGCCAGCAGCGGAGGAGGGGGGCGCGTTATTTCCGAGCAGTACTTC. Its translation: CASSGGGGRVISEQYF.

V usage is TRBV5-6 and J usage is TRBJ1-5; TRBD1 is a possible D gene (5 bases). The germline gives CDR1 SGHDT, CDR2 YYEEEE. The CDR3 has 14 residues. Trimming removed 0 bases at V and 5 bases at J, with 9 bases between. The CDR3 DNA sequence: TGTGCCAGCAGCTTGGGACAGTCCCATCAGCCCCAGCATTTT. It yields the protein CASSLGQSHQPQHF.

The chain couples TRBV7-6 to TRBJ2-4, with D perhaps matching TRBD1 or TRBD2 (7 bases each). The V end was cut by 5 bases, the J end by 1 base, with 18 bases between. Looked up from germline, CDR1 is SGHVS and CDR2 is FNYEAQ. The CDR3 has 17 residues. This CDR3 is CASSGGGRGRAKNIQYF. CDR3 DNA: TGTGCCAGCAGCGGTGGAGGGAGGGGGCGGGCCAAAAACATTCAGTACTTC.

The V gene is TRBV11-2, the J gene TRBJ2-5, with TRBD2 identical over 12 bases. The germline CDR1 and CDR2 sequences are SGHAT and FQNNGV. The CDR3 runs 15 residues. The V and J ends lost 10 bases and 4 bases, in that order; junction bases with no gene match: 10. The CDR3 DNA reads as TGTGCCACCCAGACTAGCGGGAGTTATAGAGAGACCCAGTACTTC. It specifies CATQTSGSYRETQYF.

CDR3 protein: CASSLWGSTYEQYF. DNA for the CDR3: TGTGCCAGCAGCTTGTGGGGGTCCACCTACGAGCAGTACTTC. V and J are TRBV5-5 and TRBJ2-7; possibly TRBD1 or TRBD2 for D (5 bases each). The V gene's germline CDR1 is SGHKS and CDR2 YYEKEE (reference sequence). Trimming took off 1 base at V and 2 bases at J, with 10 bases between the two ends. This CDR3 has 14 amino acids.

The chain combines TRBV2 with TRBJ1-1, with D possibly matching TRBD1 (6 bases). V lost 4 bases and J 0 bases, leaving 9 bases between the germline ends. The CDR3 is made up of 14 amino acids. Per germline, CDR1 SNHLY and CDR2 FYNNEI. The CDR3 nucleotides are TGTGCCAGCAGTGGACAGGCTATGAACACTGAAGCTTTCTTT. Amino acid sequence: CASSGQAMNTEAFF.

This clone was seen more than once but under ten times. This chain connects TRBV7-9 to TRBJ1-3; D is possibly TRBD1 (5 bases). Looked up from germline, CDR1 is SEHNR and CDR2 is FQNEAQ (reference sequence). The V and J ends lost 7 bases and 0 bases respectively, with 13 bases between them. The CDR3 contains 15 residues. DNA of the CDR3: TGTGCCAGCATGGGACGGCCGAGCTCTGGAAACACCATATATTTT. This gives the protein CASMGRPSSGNTIYF.

The genes are TRBV7-2 and TRBJ2-1; TRBD1 matches at 7 bases. The germline V gene has CDR1 SGHTA and CDR2 FQGNSA. J was trimmed by 6 bases and V by 5 bases; bases with no gene match: 10. This CDR3 is built from 15 residues. CDR3 protein: CASSPDRLMVNEQFF. DNA for the CDR3: TGTGCCAGCAGCCCGGACAGGTTAATGGTCAATGAGCAGTTCTTC.

The chain recombines TRBV5-1 with TRBJ2-2, with D possibly being TRBD1 (6 bases). There are 15 residues in the CDR3. From germline, CDR1 is SGHRS and CDR2 YFSETQ. V was trimmed by 1 base and J by 4 bases, leaving 11 bases between them. DNA of the CDR3: TGCGCCAGCAGCTTGAGTGGGGGCGGCACCGGGGAGCTGTTTTTT. Its protein is CASSLSGGGTGELFF.

V usage is TRBV7-2 and J usage is TRBJ2-7; the match to TRBD2 covers 14 bases. The V gene end was trimmed by 0 bases and the J gene end by 6 bases; junction bases not matched to a gene: 16. This CDR3 is 20 amino acids long. The germline CDR1 and CDR2 sequences are SGHTA and FQGNSA. The CDR3 bases are TGTGCCAGCAGCTTAGCGGGGGGTAGCGGGACTAGCGGGAGACAGATCGAGCAGTACTTC. It is translated as CASSLAGGSGTSGRQIEQYF.

This chain links TRBV28 with TRBJ1-1; TRBD1 agrees at 7 bases. Trimming removed 3 bases from V and 1 base from J; junction bases left unmatched: 2. CDR3 length equals 14 residues. Germline CDR1 and CDR2: MDHEN and SYDVKM. DNA for the CDR3: TGTGCCAGCAGTTTGGGGACAGCGAACACTGAAGCTTTCTTT. Translating gives CASSLGTANTEAFF. The full variable domain, rest sourced from reference TRBV28 and TRBJ1-1, is DVKVTQSSRYLVKRTGEKVFLECVQDMDHENMFWYRQDPGLGLRLIYFSYDVKMKEKGDIPEGYSVSREKKERFSLILESASTNQTSMYLCASSLGTANTEAFFGQGTRLTVV.

The chain combines TRBV12-5 with TRBJ2-7; the D gene is possibly TRBD2 (6 bases). CDR3 size: 14 residues. Germline V CDR1 and CDR2: LGHNT, FRNRAP. The V end was cut by 4 bases, the J end by 7 bases, with 17 bases between. DNA for the CDR3: TGTGCTAGTGGTTGGGACTGCAGTTGCCGGGAGCAGTACTTC. Amino acid sequence: CASGWDCSCREQYF. Supplemented by reference TRBV12-5 and TRBJ2-7, the full variable domain reads DARVTQTPRHKVTEMGQEVTMRCQPILGHNTVFWYRQTMMQGLELLAYFRNRAPLDDSGMPKDRFSAEMPDATLATLKIQPSEPRDSAVYFCASGWDCSCREQYFGPGTRLTVT.

The chain uses TRBV11-2 and TRBJ2-1; D remains unclear. CDR3 size: 13 residues. Trimming took off 0 bases at V and 8 bases at J, with 8 bases between the two ends. The germline V gene has CDR1 SGHAT and CDR2 FQNNGV. This CDR3 reads CASSLDRVHEQFF. CDR3 coding DNA: TGTGCCAGCAGCTTAGATCGGGTCCATGAGCAGTTCTTC.

The rearrangement uses TRBV13 and TRBJ2-5, with 7 nucleotides matching TRBD1. V lost 6 bases to trimming and J lost 5 bases; unmatched junction nucleotides: 12. The CDR3 loop spans 15 amino acids. Germline V gives CDR1 PRHDT, CDR2 FYEKMQ (reference sequence). The CDR3 protein is CASSSGQATGETQYF. Here the CDR3 DNA reads TGTGCCAGCAGTTCTGGACAGGCCACCGGGGAGACCCAGTACTTC.

V gene TRBV28 combines with J gene TRBJ2-7; 9 bases map to TRBD1. The CDR3 runs to 15 residues. V gave up 3 bases and J gave up 2 bases; unmatched junction bases: 5. From germline, CDR1 is MDHEN and CDR2 SYDVKM. CDR3 nucleotides: TGTGCCAGCAGTTTGATGACAGGGGGGACCTACGAGCAGTACTTC. Its translation: CASSLMTGGTYEQYF.

The gene calls are TRBV11-1 and TRBJ2-4, with D perhaps assigned TRBD1 or TRBD2 (7 bases each). This CDR3 has 15 residues. Germline values: CDR1 SGHAT, CDR2 FQDESV (reference sequence). Trimming stripped 0 bases from V and 9 bases from J, with 15 bases between. The CDR3 loop is CASSLAYRGGSIQYF. The DNA of the CDR3 is TGTGCCAGCAGCTTAGCGTACAGGGGCGGGAGCATTCAGTACTTC.

CDR3 sequence: CASSSPSFGQETQYF. The CDR3 nucleotides read TGTGCCAGCAGCTCTCCTTCCTTCGGCCAAGAGACCCAGTACTTC. V and J are TRBV7-9 and TRBJ2-5, with D hard to call. Trimming stripped 4 bases from V and 1 base from J, with 13 bases between. Germline V gene lookup returns CDR1 SEHNR and CDR2 FQNEAQ (reference sequence). The CDR3 runs 15 residues.

V usage is TRBV5-1 and J usage is TRBJ1-2; maybe TRBD1 (6 bases). Per germline, CDR1 SGHRS and CDR2 YFSETQ. With 6 bases removed from V and 1 base from J, the gap between germline ends came to 13 bases. CDR3 length: 14 residues. The CDR3 loop is CASTKDSHNYGYTF. CDR3 bases: TGCGCCAGCACCAAGGACAGCCATAACTATGGCTACACCTTC.

This clone was observed a handful of times. The sample carries other DNA sequences with the same CDR3. The V gene is TRBV9, the J gene TRBJ2-1; perhaps TRBD1 as D (6 bases). The V gene's germline CDR1 is SGDLS and CDR2 YYNGEE. The CDR3 is 19 residues long. V was trimmed by 0 bases and J by 0 bases, leaving 19 bases between them. The CDR3 here is CASSVGGLGQGSSYNEQFF. The CDR3 bases are TGTGCCAGCAGCGTAGGGGGGCTGGGGCAGGGAAGCTCCTACAATGAGCAGTTCTTC.

The chain is built from TRBV5-5 and TRBJ1-4; D call uncertain. CDR1 and CDR2 from the germline V gene are SGHKS and YYEKEE (reference sequence). V shed 4 bases and J shed 0 bases, with 13 bases lying between them. The CDR3 consists of 16 residues. The CDR3 reads CASSPKVPATNEKLFF. CDR3 in DNA: TGTGCCAGCAGCCCAAAGGTCCCTGCAACTAATGAAAAACTGTTTTTT.

The rearrangement uses TRBV7-6 and TRBJ2-5; 12 bases agree with TRBD2. In germline, CDR1 is SGHVS, CDR2 FNYEAQ. V was clipped by 5 bases and J by 6 bases; unmatched bases: 7. The CDR3 spans 15 residues. The CDR3 DNA is TGTGCCAGCAGCAAAGGACTAGCGGGGACCCAGACCCAGTACTTC. It specifies CASSKGLAGTQTQYF.

In this sample, this clone turned up a few times. The gene calls are TRBV7-9 and TRBJ1-4, with no clear D. The CDR3 runs to 15 residues. The ends were cut back, 0 bases at V and 1 base at J, with 6 bases in the middle. Germline V gives CDR1 SEHNR, CDR2 FQNEAQ (reference sequence). CDR3 amino acids: CASSLARGTNEKLFF. The CDR3, as DNA: TGTGCCAGCAGCTTAGCTAGAGGAACTAATGAAAAACTGTTTTTT. The whole variable domain, remainder taken from reference TRBV7-9 and TRBJ1-4, is DTGVSQNPRHKITKRGQNVTFRCDPISEHNRLYWYRQTLGQGPEFLTYFQNEAQLEKSRLLSDRFSAERPKGSFSTLEIQRTEQGDSAMYLCASSLARGTNEKLFFGSGTQLSVL.

The CDR3 DNA reads as TGTGCCAGCAGTTTAGAATGGAGGAACACTGAAGCTTTCTTT. As protein: CASSLEWRNTEAFF. The V call is TRBV28, the J call TRBJ1-1; no definite D call. The CDR3 has 14 residues. The V gene lost 2 bases and the J gene lost 1 base, with 8 bases spanning the gap. Germline V CDR1 and CDR2: MDHEN, SYDVKM.

Written as DNA, the CDR3 is TGTGCCAGTAGGTCCTTCCGGACGGTAAGCTCCTACGAGCAGTACTTC. This gives the protein CASRSFRTVSSYEQYF. The chain joins TRBV19 to TRBJ2-7; D remains ambiguous. There are 16 residues in the CDR3. Deletions cut 6 bases from V and 0 bases from J, with 18 bases between. Looked up from germline, CDR1 is LNHDA and CDR2 is SQIVND (reference sequence).

Details on this clone: One end of the junction varies from germline; a read error may be responsible. The J gene is TRBJ2-1, the V gene TRBV7-7; TRBD2 matches at 12 bases. The CDR3 is made up of 15 amino acids. Germline loops: CDR1 SSHAT, CDR2 FNYEAQ (reference sequence). Written as DNA, the CDR3 is TGTGCTAGCAGCCAAGGACTAGCGGGGCCAAATGAGCAGTTCTTC. This sequence encodes CASSQGLAGPNEQFF.

This chain joins TRBV27 and TRBJ1-1; weak D call: TRBD1 (5 bases). This CDR3 has 12 residues. Trimming stripped 5 bases from V and 1 base from J, with 5 bases between. Per the germline V gene, CDR1 is MNHEY and CDR2 is SMNVEV (reference sequence). CDR3 coding DNA: TGTGCCAGCAGTAGGGGGAACACTGAAGCTTTCTTT. Its translation is CASSRGNTEAFF.